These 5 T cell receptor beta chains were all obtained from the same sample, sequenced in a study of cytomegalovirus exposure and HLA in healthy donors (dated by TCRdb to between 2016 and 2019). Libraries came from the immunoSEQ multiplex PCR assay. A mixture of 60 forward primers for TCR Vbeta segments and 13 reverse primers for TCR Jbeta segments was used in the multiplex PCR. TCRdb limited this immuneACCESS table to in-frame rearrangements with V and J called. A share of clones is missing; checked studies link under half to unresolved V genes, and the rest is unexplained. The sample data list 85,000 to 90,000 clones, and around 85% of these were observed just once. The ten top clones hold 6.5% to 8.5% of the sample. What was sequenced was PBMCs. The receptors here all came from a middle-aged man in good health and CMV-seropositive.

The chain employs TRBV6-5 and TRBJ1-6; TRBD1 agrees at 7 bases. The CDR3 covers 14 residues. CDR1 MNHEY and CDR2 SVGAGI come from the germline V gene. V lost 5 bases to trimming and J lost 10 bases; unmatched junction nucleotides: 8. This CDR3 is CASSTNRGGSPLHF. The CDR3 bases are TGTGCCAGCAGTACTAACAGGGGTGGATCACCCCTCCACTTT.

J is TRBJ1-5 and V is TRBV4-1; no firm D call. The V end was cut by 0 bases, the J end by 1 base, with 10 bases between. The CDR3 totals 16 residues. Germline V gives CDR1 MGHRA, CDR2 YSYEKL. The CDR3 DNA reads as TGCGCCAGCAGCCAAGATCAAACTTCAAGCAATCAGCCCCAGCATTTT. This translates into CASSQDQTSSNQPQHF.

In nucleotides, the CDR3 is TGTGCCAGCAGCCAAGAACGCCCTACCTCCTACGAGCAGTACTTC. This encodes CASSQERPTSYEQYF. The rearrangement links TRBV14 to TRBJ2-7; the D is unclear. Deletions cut 0 bases from V and 0 bases from J, with 9 bases between. The germline V gene has CDR1 SGHDN and CDR2 FVKESK. CDR3 size: 15 residues.

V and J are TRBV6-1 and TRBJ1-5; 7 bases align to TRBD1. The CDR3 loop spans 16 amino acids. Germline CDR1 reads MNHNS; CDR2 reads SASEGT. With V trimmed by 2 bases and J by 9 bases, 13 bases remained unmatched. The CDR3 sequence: CASSEFTGALVWPQHF. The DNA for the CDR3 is TGTGCCAGCAGTGAATTTACAGGGGCCCTGGTATGGCCCCAGCATTTT.

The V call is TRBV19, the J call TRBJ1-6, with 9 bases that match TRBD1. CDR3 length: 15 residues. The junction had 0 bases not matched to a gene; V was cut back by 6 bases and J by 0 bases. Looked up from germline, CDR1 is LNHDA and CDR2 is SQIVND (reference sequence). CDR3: CASRTGGSYNSPLHF. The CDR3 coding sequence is TGTGCCAGTAGGACAGGGGGCTCCTATAATTCACCCCTCCACTTT.